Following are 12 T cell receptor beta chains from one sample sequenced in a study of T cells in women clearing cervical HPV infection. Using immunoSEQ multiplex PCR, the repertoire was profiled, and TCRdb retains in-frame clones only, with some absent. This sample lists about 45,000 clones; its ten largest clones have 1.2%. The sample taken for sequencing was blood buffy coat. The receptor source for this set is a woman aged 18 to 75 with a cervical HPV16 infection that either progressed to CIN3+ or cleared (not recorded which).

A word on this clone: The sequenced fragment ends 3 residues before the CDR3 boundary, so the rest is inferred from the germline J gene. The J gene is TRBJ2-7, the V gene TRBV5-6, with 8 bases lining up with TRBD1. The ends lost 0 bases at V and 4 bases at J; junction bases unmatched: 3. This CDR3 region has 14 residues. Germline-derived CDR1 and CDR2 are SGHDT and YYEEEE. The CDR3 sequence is CASSLGTGWYEQYF. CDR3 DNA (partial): TGTGCCAGCAGCTTGGGGACAGGGTGGTACGAG.

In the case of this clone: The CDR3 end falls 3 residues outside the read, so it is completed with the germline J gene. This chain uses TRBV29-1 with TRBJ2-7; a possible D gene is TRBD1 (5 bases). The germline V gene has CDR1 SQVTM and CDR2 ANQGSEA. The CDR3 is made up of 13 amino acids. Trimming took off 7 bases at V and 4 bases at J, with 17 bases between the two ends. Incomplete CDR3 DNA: TGCAGCGCGTCGAGGTCAGGGTCTTACGAG. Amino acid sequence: CSASRSGSYE. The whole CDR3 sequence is CSASRSGSYEQYF.

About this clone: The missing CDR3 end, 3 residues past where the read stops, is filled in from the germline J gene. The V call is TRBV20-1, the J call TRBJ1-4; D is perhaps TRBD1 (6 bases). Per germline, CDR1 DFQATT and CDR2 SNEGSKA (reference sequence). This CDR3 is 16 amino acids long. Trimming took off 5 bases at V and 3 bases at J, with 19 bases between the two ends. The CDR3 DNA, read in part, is TGCAGTGCTCGGCAGGGGCAGGGTCGTTCTAATGAAAAA. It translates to CSARQGQGRSNEK. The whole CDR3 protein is CSARQGQGRSNEKLFF.

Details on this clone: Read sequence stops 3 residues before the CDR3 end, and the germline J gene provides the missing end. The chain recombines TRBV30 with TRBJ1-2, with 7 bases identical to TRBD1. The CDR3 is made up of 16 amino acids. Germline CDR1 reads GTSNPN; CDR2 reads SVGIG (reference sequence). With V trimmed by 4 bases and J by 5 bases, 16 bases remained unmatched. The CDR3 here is CAWKQPRDRIFYGYTF. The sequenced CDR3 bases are TGTGCCTGGAAACAGCCCAGGGACAGAATATTTTATGGC. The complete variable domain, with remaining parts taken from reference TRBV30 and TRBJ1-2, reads SQTIHQWPATLVQPVGSPLSLECTVEGTSNPNLYWYRQAAGRGLQLLFYSVGIGQISSEVPQNLSASRPQDRQFILSSKKLLLSDSGFYLCAWKQPRDRIFYGYTFGSGTRLTVV.

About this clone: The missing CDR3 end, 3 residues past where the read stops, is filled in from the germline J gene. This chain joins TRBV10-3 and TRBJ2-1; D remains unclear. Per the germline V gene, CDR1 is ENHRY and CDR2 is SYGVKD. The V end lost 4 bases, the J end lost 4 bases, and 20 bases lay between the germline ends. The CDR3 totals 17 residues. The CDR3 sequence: CAISALSTTTRYNEQFF. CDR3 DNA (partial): TGTGCCATCAGTGCCCTCTCGACGACGACTCGTTACAATGAG.

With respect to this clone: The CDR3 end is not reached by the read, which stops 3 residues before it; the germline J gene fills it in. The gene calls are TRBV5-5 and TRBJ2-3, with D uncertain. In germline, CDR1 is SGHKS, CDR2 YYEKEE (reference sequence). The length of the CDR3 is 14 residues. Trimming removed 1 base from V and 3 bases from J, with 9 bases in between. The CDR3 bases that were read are TGTGCCAGCAGCTTGTCCGTAGGGACAGATACG. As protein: CASSLSVGTDT. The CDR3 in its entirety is CASSLSVGTDTQYF.

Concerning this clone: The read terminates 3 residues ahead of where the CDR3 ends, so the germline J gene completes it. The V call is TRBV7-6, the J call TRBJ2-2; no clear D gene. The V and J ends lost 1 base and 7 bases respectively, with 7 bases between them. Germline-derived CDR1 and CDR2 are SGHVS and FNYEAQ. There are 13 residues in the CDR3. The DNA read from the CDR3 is TGTGCCAGCAGCTTAGGAGGTTTCGGGGAG. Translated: CASSLGGFGE. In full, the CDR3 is CASSLGGFGELFF.

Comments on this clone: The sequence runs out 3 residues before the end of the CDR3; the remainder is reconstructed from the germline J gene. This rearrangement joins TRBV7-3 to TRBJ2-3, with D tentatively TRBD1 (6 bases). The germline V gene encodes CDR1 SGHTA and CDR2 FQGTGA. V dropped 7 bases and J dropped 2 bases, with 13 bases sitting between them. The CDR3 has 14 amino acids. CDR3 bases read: TGTGCCAGCAAAACTACAGGGTACACAGATACG. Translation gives CASKTTGYTDT. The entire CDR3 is CASKTTGYTDTQYF.

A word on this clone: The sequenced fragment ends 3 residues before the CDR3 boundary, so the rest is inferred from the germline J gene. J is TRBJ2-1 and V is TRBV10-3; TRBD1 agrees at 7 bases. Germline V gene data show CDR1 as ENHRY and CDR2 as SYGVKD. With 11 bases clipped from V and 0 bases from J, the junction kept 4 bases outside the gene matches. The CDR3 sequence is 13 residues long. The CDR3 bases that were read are TGTGCCGTACGGGACAGCTCCTACAATGAG. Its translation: CAVRDSSYNE. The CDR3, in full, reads CAVRDSSYNEQFF.

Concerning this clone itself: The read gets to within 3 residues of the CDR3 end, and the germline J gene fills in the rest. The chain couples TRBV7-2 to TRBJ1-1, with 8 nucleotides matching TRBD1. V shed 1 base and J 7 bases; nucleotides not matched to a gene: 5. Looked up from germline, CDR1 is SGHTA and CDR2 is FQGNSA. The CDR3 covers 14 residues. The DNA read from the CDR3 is TGTGCCAGCAGCTTAGGGGGACAGGCCTTTGAA. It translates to CASSLGGQAFE. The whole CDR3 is CASSLGGQAFEAFF.

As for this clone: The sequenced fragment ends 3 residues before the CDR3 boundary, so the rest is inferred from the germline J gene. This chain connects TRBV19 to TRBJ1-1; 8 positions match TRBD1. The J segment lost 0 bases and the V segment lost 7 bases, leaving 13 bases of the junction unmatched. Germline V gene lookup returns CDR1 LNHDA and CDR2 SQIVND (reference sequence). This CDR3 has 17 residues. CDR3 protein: CASNQRQGARLNTEAFF. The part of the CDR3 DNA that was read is TGTGCCAGTAATCAGCGGCAGGGGGCGCGTCTGAACACTGAA. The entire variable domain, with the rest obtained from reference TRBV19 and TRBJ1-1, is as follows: DGGITQSPKYLFRKEGQNVTLSCEQNLNHDAMYWYRQDPGQGLRLIYYSQIVNDFQKGDIAEGYSVSREKKESFPLTVTSAQKNPTAFYLCASNQRQGARLNTEAFFGQGTRLTVV.

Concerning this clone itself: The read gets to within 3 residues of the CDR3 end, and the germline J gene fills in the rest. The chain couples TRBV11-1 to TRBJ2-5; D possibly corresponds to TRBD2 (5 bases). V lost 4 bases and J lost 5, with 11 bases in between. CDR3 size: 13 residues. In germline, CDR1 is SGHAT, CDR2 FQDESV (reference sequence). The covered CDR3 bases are TGTGCCAGCAGCTGGCTAGCTGGGGAGACC. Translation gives CASSWLAGET. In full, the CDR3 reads CASSWLAGETQYF.